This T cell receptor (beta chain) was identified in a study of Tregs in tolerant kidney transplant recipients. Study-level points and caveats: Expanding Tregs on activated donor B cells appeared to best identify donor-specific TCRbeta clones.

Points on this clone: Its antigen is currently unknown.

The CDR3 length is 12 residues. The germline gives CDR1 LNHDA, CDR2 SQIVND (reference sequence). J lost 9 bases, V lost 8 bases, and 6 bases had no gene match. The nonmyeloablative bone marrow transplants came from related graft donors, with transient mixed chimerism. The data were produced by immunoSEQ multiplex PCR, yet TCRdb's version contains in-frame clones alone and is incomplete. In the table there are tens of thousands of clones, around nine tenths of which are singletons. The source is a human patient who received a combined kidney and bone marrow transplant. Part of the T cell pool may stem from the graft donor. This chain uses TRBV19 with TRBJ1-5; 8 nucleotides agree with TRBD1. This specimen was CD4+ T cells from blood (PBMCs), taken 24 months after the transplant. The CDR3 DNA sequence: TGTGCCAGTGGACAGGGATCGTTGCCCCAGCATTTT. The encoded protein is CASGQGSLPQHF.